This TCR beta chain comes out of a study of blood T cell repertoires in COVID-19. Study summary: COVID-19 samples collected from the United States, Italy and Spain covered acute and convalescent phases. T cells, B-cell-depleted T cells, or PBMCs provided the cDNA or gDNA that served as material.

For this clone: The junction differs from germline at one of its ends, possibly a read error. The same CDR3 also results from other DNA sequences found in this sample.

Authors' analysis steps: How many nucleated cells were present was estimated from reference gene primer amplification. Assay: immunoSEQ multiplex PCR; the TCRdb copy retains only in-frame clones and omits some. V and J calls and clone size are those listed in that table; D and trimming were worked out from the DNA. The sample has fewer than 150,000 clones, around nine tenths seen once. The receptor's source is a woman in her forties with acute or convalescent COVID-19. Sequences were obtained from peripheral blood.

The CDR3 DNA sequence: TGTGCCAGTAGTATGTTACCGGGACAGCCTAACTATGGCTATACCTTC. Translating it yields CASSMLPGQPNYGYTF. The chain joins TRBV19 to TRBJ1-2, with 7 bases aligning to TRBD1. CDR1 and CDR2 from the germline V gene are LNHDA and SQIVND (reference sequence). This CDR3 is 16 amino acids long.